This entry is about one TCR beta chain. Antigen unknown. This entry comes from a study of CD8+ T cells in alopecia areata. Study information: Scoring of severity for treated patients was based on percentage of affected scalp area.

CDR1 and CDR2 from the germline V gene are MNHNS and SASEGT. Deletions cut 4 bases from V and 0 bases from J, with 10 bases between. The CDR3 loop spans 14 amino acids. Extraction of RNA preceded its reverse transcription into cDNA, which served as the sequencing template. Assay used: immunoSEQ multiplex PCR; TCRdb lists only in-frame clones, some missing. The table shows around 300,000 clones, with about three fifths occurring only once. Study conclusions and caveats: There was only one nonresponder, so it was unclear how baseline CD8+ expansion relates to response. Expanded CD8+ clones among the top 100, and scalp clonality, were significantly decreased by tofacitinib.

The sample's treatment: oral pan-JAK inhibitor, 5-10 mg twice daily. Specimens obtained from alopecia areata patients comprised lesional scalp punch biopsies and peripheral blood. This sequence originates from a human donor with alopecia areata. The source was CD4+ T cells sorted from blood, collected around week 53, from a patient treated with tofacitinib. The chain is built from TRBV6-1 and TRBJ2-7; D ambiguous. CDR3 nucleotide sequence: TGTGCCAGCAGTGTCAACTTGAGCTCCTACGAGCAGTACTTC. Translation: CASSVNLSSYEQYF.